One and the same sample provided the 9 T cell receptor beta chains below, sequenced in a study of glioma-infiltrating T cells. Using RNA template, CDR3s of TCR alpha and beta were amplified with iRepertoire arm-PCR. TCRdb reanalysed the multiplex PCR reads using MiXCR and keeps one entry per CDR3 protein. The table has some 93,000 distinct CDR3 sequences, around 37% seen once. The material sequenced was glioma tissue, nonneoplastic brain tissue, or PBMCs (not recorded which). The receptors derive from a human donor with low-grade glioma or glioblastoma, undergoing nonglioma brain surgery, or in good health (not recorded which).

The V call is TRBV28, the J call TRBJ2-7; D possibly matches TRBD1 or TRBD2 (5 bases each). V was cut by 5 bases and J by 4 bases, with 12 bases left in between. In germline, CDR1 is MDHEN, CDR2 SYDVKM. The CDR3 is 13 amino acids. CDR3 in amino acids: CASSPGPTYEQYF. The CDR3 DNA follows: TGTGCCAGCAGTCCGGGACCGACTTACGAGCAGTACTTC.

This clonotype has at least ten counts. J is TRBJ2-3 and V is TRBV10-3, with D unclear. CDR3 size: 11 residues. V shed 11 bases and J shed 0 bases, with 6 bases lying between them. Germline CDR1 reads ENHRY; CDR2 reads SYGVKD. CDR3 sequence (DNA): TGTGCCGCGTCTAGCACAGATACGCAGTATTTT. It is translated as CAASSTDTQYF.

This clonotype has ten or more counts. The chain has TRBV6-1 and TRBJ2-3; 10 nucleotides match TRBD2. Trimming took 6 bases from V and 2 from J; bases not matched to a gene: 11. The CDR3 is 17 amino acids. CDR1 and CDR2 from the germline V gene are MNHNS and SASEGT. The CDR3 loop reads CASRDTLAGAPTDTQYF. The CDR3, as DNA: TGTGCCAGCAGAGATACCCTAGCGGGAGCACCCACAGATACGCAGTATTTT.

The chain combines TRBV9 with TRBJ1-4, with 9 positions matching TRBD1. Germline values: CDR1 SGDLS, CDR2 YYNGEE. V lost 5 bases to trimming and J lost 7 bases; unmatched junction nucleotides: 12. CDR3 length equals 16 residues. The CDR3 DNA is TGTGCCAGCAGTGTTAATCCGGGACAGGGCTTTGAAAAACTGTTTTTT. Its translation is CASSVNPGQGFEKLFF.

This chain links TRBV18 with TRBJ2-1, with TRBD1 as a possible D gene (6 bases). The V end lost 6 bases, the J end lost 16 bases, and 16 bases lay between the germline ends. Germline V gene data show CDR1 as KGHSH and CDR2 as LQKENI. The CDR3 consists of 11 residues. The CDR3 DNA follows: TGTGCCAGCTCTCCGGGACAAGTTTACTTCTTC. This sequence encodes CASSPGQVYFF.

This clonotype was counted at least ten times. The V call is TRBV18, the J call TRBJ2-5, with 8 bases matching TRBD1. The CDR3 has 16 amino acids. Germline lookup yields CDR1 KGHSH and CDR2 LQKENI. V dropped 1 base and J dropped 7; count of bases not matched to a gene: 11. CDR3 region: CASSPQRTGRDVTQYF. The CDR3 bases are TGTGCCAGCTCACCACAGCGGACAGGGCGAGATGTGACCCAGTACTTC.

Of note for this clonotype: This may arise from a read error, as a much more abundant clone is one base away. The V call is TRBV19, the J call TRBJ2-1; TRBD1 agrees at 12 bases. This CDR3 is built from 16 residues. Germline V lookup: CDR1 LNHDA, CDR2 SQIVND (reference sequence). CDR3 sequence: CAGRKLPGQGAHEQFF. In DNA, the CDR3 is TGTGCCGGTAGAAAACTCCCGGGACAGGGGGCACATGAGCAGTTCTTC.

About this clonotype: This may come from a read error, since a much larger clone is one base off. Since no conserved phenylalanine or tryptophan closes the CDR3, a read error is the likely cause. The chain is built from TRBV20-1 and TRBJ2-3; D could derive from TRBD1 or TRBD2 (5 bases each). The V end was cut by 4 bases, the J end by 2 bases, with 13 bases between. Per germline, CDR1 DFQATT and CDR2 SNEGSKA (reference sequence). This CDR3 is 14 amino acids long. This chain's CDR3 is CSAKWSGTTDTQYS. As DNA, the CDR3 is TGCAGTGCTAAGTGGTCGGGGACCACAGATACGCAGTATTCT.

Comment on this clonotype: As the CDR3 is not closed by the conserved phenylalanine or tryptophan, this likely results from a read error. The limits of the CDR3 on the DNA are not certain, so only TCRdb's listed CDR3 is given. V and J are TRBV28 and TRBJ1-1; the table's D gene call, TRBD1, was not cross checked with the DNA. A total of 13 residues make up the CDR3, ends included. Germline assignment: CDR1 MDHEN and CDR2 SYDVKM. This chain's CDR3 is CASSLPGQAEVFC.